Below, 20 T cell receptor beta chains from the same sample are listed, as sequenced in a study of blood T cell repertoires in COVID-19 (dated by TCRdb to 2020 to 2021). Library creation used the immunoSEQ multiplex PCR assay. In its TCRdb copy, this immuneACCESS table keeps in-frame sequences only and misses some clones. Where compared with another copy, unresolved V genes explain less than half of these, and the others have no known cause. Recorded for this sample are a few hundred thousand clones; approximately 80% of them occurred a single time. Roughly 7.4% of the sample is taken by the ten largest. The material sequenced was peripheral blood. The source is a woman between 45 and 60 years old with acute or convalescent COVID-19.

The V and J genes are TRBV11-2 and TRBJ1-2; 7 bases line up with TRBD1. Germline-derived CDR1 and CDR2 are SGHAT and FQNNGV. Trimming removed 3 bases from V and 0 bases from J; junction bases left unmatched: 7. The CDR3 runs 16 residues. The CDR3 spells CASSFDRVSANYGYTF. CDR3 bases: TGTGCCAGCAGCTTTGACAGGGTGTCAGCTAACTATGGCTACACCTTC.

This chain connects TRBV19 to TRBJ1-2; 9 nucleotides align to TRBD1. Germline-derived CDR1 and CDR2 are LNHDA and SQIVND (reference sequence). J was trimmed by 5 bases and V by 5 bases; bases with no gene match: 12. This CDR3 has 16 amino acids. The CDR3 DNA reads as TGTGCCAGTAGTCGGGGACAGGGTCTTGGAGCGTATGGCTACACCTTC. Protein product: CASSRGQGLGAYGYTF. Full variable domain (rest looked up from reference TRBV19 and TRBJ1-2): DGGITQSPKYLFRKEGQNVTLSCEQNLNHDAMYWYRQDPGQGLRLIYYSQIVNDFQKGDIAEGYSVSREKKESFPLTVTSAQKNPTAFYLCASSRGQGLGAYGYTFGSGTRLTVV.

CDR3 in DNA: TGTGCCAGCAGTTACCGGGATGAAGCTTTCTTT. This codes for CASSYRDEAFF. The chain recombines TRBV6-6 with TRBJ1-1; D gene unclear. CDR1 and CDR2 (germline): MNHNY, SVGAGI (reference sequence). Between the trimmed V and J ends, which lost 2 bases and 7 bases, there was a span of 5 bases. CDR3 length: 11 residues.

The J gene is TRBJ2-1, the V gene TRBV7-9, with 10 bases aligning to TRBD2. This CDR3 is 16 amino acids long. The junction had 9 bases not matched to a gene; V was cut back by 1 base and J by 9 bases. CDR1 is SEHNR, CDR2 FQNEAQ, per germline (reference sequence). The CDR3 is CASSLDSGGKRGEQFF. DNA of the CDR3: TGTGCCAGCAGCTTAGATAGCGGGGGGAAAAGAGGTGAGCAGTTCTTC.

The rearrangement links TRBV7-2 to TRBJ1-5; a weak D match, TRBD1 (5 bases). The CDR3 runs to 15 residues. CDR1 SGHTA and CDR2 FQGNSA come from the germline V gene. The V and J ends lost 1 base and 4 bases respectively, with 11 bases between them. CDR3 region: CASSLVRAGNQPQHF. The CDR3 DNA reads TGTGCCAGCAGCTTAGTCAGGGCCGGGAATCAGCCCCAGCATTTT.

CDR3 sequence: CASSQVSGNQPQHF. CDR3 coding DNA: TGTGCCAGCAGCCAAGTCTCAGGGAATCAGCCCCAGCATTTT. The chain carries TRBV3-1 (or the pseudogene TRBV3-2) and TRBJ1-5; D is perhaps TRBD1 (5 bases). The germline CDR1 and CDR2 sequences are LGHDT and YNNKEL (reference sequence). CDR3 length equals 14 residues. Trimming took 1 base from V and 4 from J, leaving 8 bases between them.

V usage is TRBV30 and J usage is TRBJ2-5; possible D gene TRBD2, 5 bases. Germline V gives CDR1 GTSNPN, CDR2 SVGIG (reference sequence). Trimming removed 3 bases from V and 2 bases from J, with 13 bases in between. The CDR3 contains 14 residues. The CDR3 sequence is CAWRPTGFQETQYF. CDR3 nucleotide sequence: TGTGCCTGGAGACCGACGGGATTTCAAGAGACCCAGTACTTC.

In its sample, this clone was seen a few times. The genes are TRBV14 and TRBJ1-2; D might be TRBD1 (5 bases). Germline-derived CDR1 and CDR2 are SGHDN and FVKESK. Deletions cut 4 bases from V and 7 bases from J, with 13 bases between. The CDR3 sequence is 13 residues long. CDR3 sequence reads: CASSPRGAFGYTF. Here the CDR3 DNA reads TGTGCCAGCAGCCCCCGTGGGGCCTTTGGCTACACCTTC.

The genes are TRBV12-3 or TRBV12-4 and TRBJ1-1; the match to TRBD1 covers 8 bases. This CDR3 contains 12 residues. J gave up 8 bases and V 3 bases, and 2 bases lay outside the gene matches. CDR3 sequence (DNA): TGTGCCAGCAGTTTCCGGGACAGGGAAGCTTTCTTT. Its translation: CASSFRDREAFF.

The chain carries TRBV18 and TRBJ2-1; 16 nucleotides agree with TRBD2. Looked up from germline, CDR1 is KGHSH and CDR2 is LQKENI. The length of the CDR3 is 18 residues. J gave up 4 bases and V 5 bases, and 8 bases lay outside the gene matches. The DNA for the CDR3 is TGTGCCAGCTCAAGGGGGACTAGCGGGAGGGCCGGGTACAATGAGCAGTTCTTC. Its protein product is CASSRGTSGRAGYNEQFF.

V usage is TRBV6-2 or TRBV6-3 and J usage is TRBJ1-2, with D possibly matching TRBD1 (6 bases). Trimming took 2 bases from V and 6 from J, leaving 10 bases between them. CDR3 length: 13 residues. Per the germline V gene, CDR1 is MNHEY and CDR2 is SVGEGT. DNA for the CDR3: TGTGCCAGCAGTTACAAACAGGGACATGGCTACACCTTC. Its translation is CASSYKQGHGYTF.

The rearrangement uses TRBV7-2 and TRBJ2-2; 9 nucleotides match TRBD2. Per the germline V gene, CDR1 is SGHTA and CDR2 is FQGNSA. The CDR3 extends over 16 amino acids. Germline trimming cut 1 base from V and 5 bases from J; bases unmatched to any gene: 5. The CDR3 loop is CASSLGRLAVTGELFF. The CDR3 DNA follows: TGTGCCAGCAGCTTAGGAAGACTAGCGGTGACCGGGGAGCTGTTTTTT.

CDR3 DNA sequence: TGTGCCTGGAGTGTAGACATGAATCAGCCCCAGCATTTT. Amino acid sequence: CAWSVDMNQPQHF. V is TRBV30 and J is TRBJ1-5, with D uncertain. V lost 0 bases and J lost 4, with 7 bases in between. In germline, CDR1 is GTSNPN, CDR2 SVGIG (reference sequence). The length of the CDR3 is 13 residues.

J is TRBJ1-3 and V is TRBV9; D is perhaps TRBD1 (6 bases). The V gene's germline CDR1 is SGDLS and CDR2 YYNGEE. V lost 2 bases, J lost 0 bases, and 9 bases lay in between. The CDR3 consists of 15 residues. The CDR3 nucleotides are TGTGCCAGCAGCGTGCAGGGGTCCTCTGGAAACACCATATATTTT. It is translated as CASSVQGSSGNTIYF.

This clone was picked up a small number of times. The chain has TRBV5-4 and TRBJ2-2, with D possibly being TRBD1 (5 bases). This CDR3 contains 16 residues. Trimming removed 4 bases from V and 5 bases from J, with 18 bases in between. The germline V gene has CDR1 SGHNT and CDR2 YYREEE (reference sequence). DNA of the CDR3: TGTGCCAGCAGCGATTCCAGGGTGAAGTATACCGGGGAGCTGTTTTTT. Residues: CASSDSRVKYTGELFF.

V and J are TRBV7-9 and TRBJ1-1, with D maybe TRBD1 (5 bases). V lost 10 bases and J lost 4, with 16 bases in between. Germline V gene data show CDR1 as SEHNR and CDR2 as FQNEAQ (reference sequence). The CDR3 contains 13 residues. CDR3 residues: CATGGTSGTEAFF. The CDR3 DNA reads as TGTGCCACCGGAGGGACGAGCGGCACTGAAGCTTTCTTT.

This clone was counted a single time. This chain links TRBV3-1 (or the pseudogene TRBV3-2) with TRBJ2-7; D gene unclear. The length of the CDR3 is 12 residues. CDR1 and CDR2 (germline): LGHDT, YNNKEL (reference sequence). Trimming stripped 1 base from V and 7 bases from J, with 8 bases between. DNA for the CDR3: TGTGCCAGCAGCCAAGCCCCAGCGGAGCAGTACTTC. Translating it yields CASSQAPAEQYF.

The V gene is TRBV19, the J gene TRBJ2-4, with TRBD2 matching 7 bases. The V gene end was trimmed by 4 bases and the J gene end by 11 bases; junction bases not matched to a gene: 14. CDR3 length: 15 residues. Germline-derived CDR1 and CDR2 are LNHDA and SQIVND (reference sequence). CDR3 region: CASSNTGGRGAVQYF. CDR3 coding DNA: TGTGCCAGTAGTAACACGGGGGGACGGGGCGCCGTTCAGTACTTC.

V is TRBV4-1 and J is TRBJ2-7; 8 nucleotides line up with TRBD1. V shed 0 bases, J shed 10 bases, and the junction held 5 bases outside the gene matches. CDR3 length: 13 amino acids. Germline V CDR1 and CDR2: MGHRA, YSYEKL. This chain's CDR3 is CASSQETGQVQYF. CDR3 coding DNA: TGCGCCAGCAGCCAAGAAACGGGACAGGTCCAGTACTTC.

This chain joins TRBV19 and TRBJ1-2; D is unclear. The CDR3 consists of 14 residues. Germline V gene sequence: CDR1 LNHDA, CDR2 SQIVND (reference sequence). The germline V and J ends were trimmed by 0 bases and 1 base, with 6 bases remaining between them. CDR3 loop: CASSIEAGNYGYTF. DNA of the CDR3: TGTGCCAGTAGTATAGAAGCCGGTAACTATGGCTACACCTTC.